This is a list of T cell receptor beta chains from one sample in a study of OX40 agonist ivuxolimab in advanced cancers. Clones were read by immunoSEQ multiplex PCR, and TCRdb kept only the in-frame ones, dropping some. The sample lists tens of thousands of clones, 65% to 85% occurring once. The sequences come from CD4+ or CD8+ T cells sorted from blood, collected in a trial of the OX40 agonist ivuxolimab. Every receptor here comes from an adult with an advanced solid tumor such as melanoma, head and neck, liver or kidney cancer. CDR3s include the opening cysteine and the closing phenylalanine or tryptophan. D genes are given only for firm matches. Expanded clones get a size class; other rows say once, few or many, or leave the size out.

d_gene: TRBD1
v_gene: TRBV29-1
j_gene: TRBJ1-1
abundance: .
CDR3aa: CSAHSRTGWDTEAFF
CDR3nt: TGCAGCGCCCACAGCCGGACAGGTTGGGACACTGAAGCTTTCTTT

d_gene: .
v_gene: TRBV2
j_gene: TRBJ1-2
abundance: few
CDR3aa: CASSPGQKRGYTF
CDR3nt: TGTGCCAGCAGTCCAGGACAGAAACGGGGCTACACCTTC

d_gene: .
v_gene: TRBV20-1
j_gene: TRBJ1-4
abundance: .
CDR3aa: CSGRVNEKLFF
CDR3nt: TGCAGTGGAAGGGTGAATGAAAAACTGTTTTTT

d_gene: .
v_gene: TRBV6-4
j_gene: TRBJ2-1
abundance: once
CDR3aa: CASSLESFSYNEQFF
CDR3nt: TGTGCCAGCAGTCTCGAATCTTTCTCCTACAATGAGCAGTTCTTC

d_gene: .
v_gene: TRBV15
j_gene: TRBJ1-1
abundance: .
CDR3aa: CATSRVRIKNTEAFF
CDR3nt: TGTGCCACCAGCAGAGTCAGGATAAAGAACACTGAAGCTTTCTTT

d_gene: TRBD1
v_gene: TRBV7-8
j_gene: TRBJ2-2
abundance: once
CDR3aa: CASTQGAVDTGELFF
CDR3nt: TGTGCCAGCACCCAGGGGGCGGTGGACACCGGGGAGCTGTTTTTT

d_gene: .
v_gene: TRBV6-1
j_gene: TRBJ1-1
abundance: .
CDR3aa: CASSVGWNTEAFF
CDR3nt: TGTGCCAGCAGTGTGGGCTGGAACACTGAAGCTTTCTTT

d_gene: TRBD2
v_gene: TRBV2
j_gene: TRBJ2-7
abundance: .
CDR3aa: CASRVAGPTYEQYF
CDR3nt: TGTGCCAGCAGAGTAGCGGGGCCCACCTACGAGCAGTACTTC

d_gene: TRBD2
v_gene: TRBV6-6
j_gene: TRBJ2-7
abundance: .
CDR3aa: CASRELAGAVEQYF
CDR3nt: TGTGCCAGCCGTGAGCTAGCGGGAGCGGTCGAGCAGTACTTC

d_gene: TRBD2
v_gene: TRBV7-7
j_gene: TRBJ2-1
abundance: .
CDR3aa: CASSPSTSRVQFF
CDR3nt: TGTGCTAGCAGCCCCTCGACTAGCCGGGTGCAGTTCTTC

d_gene: .
v_gene: TRBV2
j_gene: TRBJ1-1
abundance: .
CDR3aa: CASRGGGGTEAFF
CDR3nt: TGTGCCAGCCGTGGGGGGGGAGGGACTGAAGCTTTCTTT

d_gene: .
v_gene: TRBV11-3
j_gene: TRBJ2-5
abundance: .
CDR3aa: CASSLSGPHRETQYF
CDR3nt: TGTGCCAGCAGCTTATCGGGCCCCCACCGAGAGACCCAGTACTTC

d_gene: .
v_gene: TRBV5-1
j_gene: TRBJ1-1
abundance: .
CDR3aa: CASSFGGRSTEAFF
CDR3nt: TGCGCCAGCAGCTTTGGGGGCAGGAGCACTGAAGCTTTCTTT

d_gene: TRBD2
v_gene: TRBV27
j_gene: TRBJ2-1
abundance: .
CDR3aa: CASSLSLGGRATQFF
CDR3nt: TGTGCCAGCAGTTTATCCTTGGGCGGGAGGGCGACGCAGTTCTTC

d_gene: .
v_gene: TRBV7-8
j_gene: TRBJ1-5
abundance: .
CDR3aa: CASSLAWSLGQSNQPQHF
CDR3nt: TGTGCCAGCAGCTTAGCTTGGTCACTGGGGCAGAGCAATCAGCCCCAGCATTTT

d_gene: .
v_gene: TRBV6-6
j_gene: TRBJ1-4
abundance: .
CDR3aa: CASSLSPTNEKLFF
CDR3nt: TGTGCCAGCAGCCTTTCGCCAACTAATGAAAAACTGTTTTTT

d_gene: TRBD1
v_gene: TRBV27
j_gene: TRBJ2-1
abundance: .
CDR3aa: CASTPGTVNEQFF
CDR3nt: TGTGCCAGCACACCCGGGACAGTTAATGAGCAGTTCTTC

d_gene: .
v_gene: TRBV9
j_gene: TRBJ2-5
abundance: once
CDR3aa: CASSVGVAADLETQYF
CDR3nt: TGTGCCAGCAGCGTAGGGGTAGCGGCCGATCTAGAGACCCAGTACTTC

d_gene: .
v_gene: TRBV6-5
j_gene: TRBJ1-1
abundance: .
CDR3aa: CASRRHQNTEAFF
CDR3nt: TGTGCCAGCAGAAGACACCAGAACACTGAAGCTTTCTTT

d_gene: .
v_gene: TRBV6-5
j_gene: TRBJ1-1
abundance: .
CDR3aa: CASSYSGGNTEAFF
CDR3nt: TGTGCCAGCAGTTACTCGGGTGGGAACACTGAAGCTTTCTTT

d_gene: .
v_gene: TRBV7-6
j_gene: TRBJ1-1
abundance: .
CDR3aa: CASSSRVNTEAFF
CDR3nt: TGTGCCAGCAGTTCGAGAGTGAACACTGAAGCTTTCTTT

d_gene: TRBD2
v_gene: TRBV11-2
j_gene: TRBJ2-7
abundance: .
CDR3aa: CASSLDAGLAGGRSYEQYF
CDR3nt: TGTGCCAGCAGCTTAGATGCAGGACTAGCGGGGGGGCGTTCCTACGAGCAGTACTTC

d_gene: .
v_gene: TRBV19
j_gene: TRBJ1-1
abundance: .
CDR3aa: CASNRETEAFF
CDR3nt: TGTGCCAGTAATCGAGAGACTGAAGCTTTCTTT

d_gene: TRBD1
v_gene: TRBV2
j_gene: TRBJ1-3
abundance: .
CDR3aa: CASSAGTGGTNTIYF
CDR3nt: TGTGCCAGCAGTGCCGGGACAGGGGGAACGAACACCATATATTTT

d_gene: TRBD2
v_gene: TRBV14
j_gene: TRBJ2-7
abundance: once
CDR3aa: CASSQGLAGGRSYEQYF
CDR3nt: TGTGCCAGCAGCCAAGGGCTAGCGGGAGGGCGCTCCTACGAGCAGTACTTC

d_gene: TRBD1
v_gene: TRBV15
j_gene: TRBJ1-1
abundance: .
CDR3aa: CATSRVRGQGKAFF
CDR3nt: TGTGCCACCAGCAGAGTCAGGGGGCAGGGAAAAGCTTTCTTT

d_gene: .
v_gene: TRBV6-6
j_gene: TRBJ2-7
abundance: .
CDR3aa: CASKRDMSFSYEQYF
CDR3nt: TGTGCCAGCAAGAGGGACATGAGTTTCTCCTACGAGCAGTACTTC

d_gene: .
v_gene: TRBV6-1
j_gene: TRBJ1-1
abundance: .
CDR3aa: CAIAKGEAFF
CDR3nt: TGTGCCATCGCTAAGGGGGAAGCTTTCTTT

d_gene: TRBD2
v_gene: TRBV9
j_gene: TRBJ2-1
abundance: .
CDR3aa: CASSALAGRGNEQFF
CDR3nt: TGTGCCAGCAGCGCACTAGCGGGAAGGGGGAATGAGCAGTTCTTC

d_gene: TRBD1
v_gene: TRBV7-6
j_gene: TRBJ2-2
abundance: .
CDR3aa: CASSSPPGQGIHGELFF
CDR3nt: TGTGCCAGCAGCTCGCCCCCGGGACAGGGAATTCACGGGGAGCTGTTTTTT

d_gene: .
v_gene: TRBV12-2
j_gene: TRBJ1-2
abundance: .
CDR3aa: CASRPNRVIVGYTF
CDR3nt: TGTGCAAGTCGCCCTAATAGGGTTATAGTTGGCTACACCTTC

d_gene: TRBD1
v_gene: TRBV20-1
j_gene: TRBJ1-1
abundance: .
CDR3aa: CSAYRDRVAFF
CDR3nt: TGCAGTGCTTACCGGGACAGGGTCGCTTTCTTT

d_gene: .
v_gene: TRBV4-1
j_gene: TRBJ1-2
abundance: once
CDR3aa: CASREGGSNEGYTF
CDR3nt: TGCGCCAGCAGGGAAGGGGGTTCCAATGAAGGCTACACCTTC

d_gene: TRBD1
v_gene: TRBV18
j_gene: TRBJ1-2
abundance: .
CDR3aa: CASLGTAAYGYTF
CDR3nt: TGTGCCAGCCTCGGGACAGCCGCCTATGGCTACACCTTC

d_gene: .
v_gene: TRBV30
j_gene: TRBJ1-5
abundance: .
CDR3aa: CAWSAQGDQPQHF
CDR3nt: TGTGCCTGGAGTGCTCAGGGAGATCAGCCCCAGCATTTT

d_gene: TRBD1
v_gene: TRBV30
j_gene: TRBJ1-6
abundance: .
CDR3aa: CACSRVGTVNSPLHF
CDR3nt: TGTGCCTGCTCACGGGTGGGGACAGTTAATTCACCCCTCCACTTT

d_gene: .
v_gene: TRBV30
j_gene: TRBJ1-3
abundance: .
CDR3aa: CAWQTVSGNTIYF
CDR3nt: TGTGCCTGGCAAACTGTCTCTGGAAACACCATATATTTT

d_gene: .
v_gene: TRBV5-4
j_gene: TRBJ2-3
abundance: .
CDR3aa: CASSLARFTDTQYF
CDR3nt: TGTGCCAGCAGCTTGGCCCGATTCACAGATACGCAGTATTTT

d_gene: .
v_gene: TRBV30
j_gene: TRBJ2-1
abundance: .
CDR3aa: CAWGLLHNEQFF
CDR3nt: TGTGCCTGGGGGCTCCTTCACAATGAGCAGTTCTTC

d_gene: TRBD2
v_gene: TRBV5-1
j_gene: TRBJ2-1
abundance: .
CDR3aa: CASSSRAVAGGEQFF
CDR3nt: TGCGCCAGCAGCTCAAGGGCAGTAGCGGGGGGTGAGCAGTTCTTC

d_gene: .
v_gene: TRBV7-6
j_gene: TRBJ1-1
abundance: .
CDR3aa: CASSLASGLDTEAFF
CDR3nt: TGTGCCAGCAGCTTAGCGTCAGGGTTGGACACTGAAGCTTTCTTT

d_gene: .
v_gene: TRBV14
j_gene: TRBJ1-4
abundance: .
CDR3aa: CASSQDLGTTNEKLFF
CDR3nt: TGTGCCAGCAGCCAAGATCTCGGGACAACTAATGAAAAACTGTTTTTT